A selection of T cell receptor beta chains follows, all from one sample in a study of Ad26.COV2.S vaccination and SARS-CoV-2 variants. Measured with immunoSEQ multiplex PCR; TCRdb has only the in-frame clones, and not every one. The sample lists approximately 350,000 clones, 80% to 90% occurring once. The sample in question was peripheral blood, obtained in a trial of Ad26.COV2.S vaccine versus placebo. The receptor source for this set is a person aged 18-65 years who received the Ad26.COV2.S COVID-19 vaccine or a placebo. The CDR3 runs from the conserved cysteine through the conserved F or W. D genes are given only for firm matches. The size of a clone is reported for some rows only, either as once, few or many, or as a class for expanded clones.

few,TRBJ2-1,-,TRBV7-7,CASSEDSSSYNEQFF,TGTGCCAGCAGCGAGGACTCTAGCTCCTACAATGAGCAGTTCTTC
-,TRBJ2-5,-,TRBV5-4,CASSLVGAGAGETQYF,TGTGCCAGCAGCTTGGTGGGGGCGGGGGCTGGAGAGACCCAGTACTTC
-,TRBJ2-1,TRBD2,TRBV5-1,CASSDRGGPYNEQFF,TGCGCCAGCAGCGATCGGGGGGGCCCCTACAATGAGCAGTTCTTC
-,TRBJ2-1,-,TRBV6-5,CASGQLADNEQFF,TGTGCCAGCGGACAGTTAGCCGACAATGAGCAGTTCTTC
-,TRBJ1-2,TRBD1,TRBV25-1,CASSYAGQGNYGYTF,TGTGCCAGCAGCTATGCGGGACAGGGGAACTATGGCTACACCTTC
-,TRBJ2-3,-,TRBV5-4,CASSLVGPGDTQYF,TGTGCCAGCAGCTTGGTCGGGCCCGGGGATACGCAGTATTTT
-,TRBJ2-7,-,TRBV5-1,CASSAGQPIYEQYF,TGCGCCAGCAGCGCGGGACAGCCGATCTACGAGCAGTACTTC
-,TRBJ2-5,-,TRBV2,CASRGEETQYF,TGTGCCAGCAGGGGGGAAGAGACCCAGTACTTC
once,TRBJ2-1,-,TRBV11-2,CASSRIKGNRYNEQFF,TGTGCCAGCAGCCGAATCAAGGGAAATAGATACAATGAGCAGTTCTTC
-,TRBJ2-2,TRBD2,TRBV5-1,CASSPGGGFDTGELFF,TGCGCCAGCAGCCCCGGGGGAGGGTTCGACACCGGGGAGCTGTTTTTT
-,TRBJ2-7,-,TRBV6-6,CASSWKPSSYEQYF,TGTGCCAGCAGTTGGAAGCCAAGCTCCTACGAGCAGTACTTC
-,TRBJ2-3,TRBD2,TRBV7-9,CASSPLAGGMDTQYF,TGTGCCAGCAGCCCACTAGCGGGAGGTATGGATACGCAGTATTTT
-,TRBJ1-5,-,TRBV6-6,CASSYEGIWNQPQHF,TGTGCCAGCAGTTACGAGGGAATTTGGAATCAGCCCCAGCATTTT
-,TRBJ2-7,TRBD1,TRBV6-5,CASSRTGNEQYF,TGTGCCAGCAGCCGGACAGGGAACGAGCAGTACTTC
few,TRBJ1-1,-,TRBV18,CASSPSKNTEAFF,TGTGCCAGCTCACCAAGCAAGAACACTGAAGCTTTCTTT
-,TRBJ2-3,-,TRBV5-6,CASSYLSRQPLNTQYF,TGTGCCAGCAGTTACTTAAGTAGACAGCCCCTGAATACGCAGTATTTT
-,TRBJ2-3,-,TRBV6-5,CASTGRRALTDTQYF,TGTGCCAGCACGGGACGGCGCGCCCTCACAGATACGCAGTATTTT
-,TRBJ1-5,-,TRBV6-5,CASTNGGRGIQPQHF,TGTGCCAGCACCAATGGGGGCAGGGGTATTCAGCCCCAGCATTTT